This TCR beta chain was recorded in a study of shared clonotypes between healthy human individuals. Losses at the gene ends were 3 bases for V and 4 bases for J; bases not matched to a gene: 9. Germline CDR1 MNHEY, CDR2 SMNVEV (reference sequence). This CDR3 is built from 16 residues. Data came from immunoSEQ multiplex PCR; TCRdb stores just in-frame clones and leaves some out. The sample holds approximately 1.9 million clones, around 93% seen once. Study findings and constraints: A generally larger estimated richness was seen in naive subsets than in memory subsets. In this cohort, only blood was sampled, and tissue repertoires likely differ. About 5% was the fraction of naive CD4 clonotypes found shared across four donors.

CD45RO-negative, CCR7-positively selected cells formed the naive CD8 fraction, excluding terminally differentiated effector memory CD45RA+ cells. Everyone who donated was a Caucasian adult who lived in Nashville, Tennessee. With respect to this clone: As yet, its antigen is unknown.

This chain connects TRBV27 to TRBJ2-3, with TRBD1 matching over 8 bases. This sequence was found in a man between 18 and 29 years old in good health. Some clones in this sample may be carry-over from other donors' samples. Material for sequencing was naive CD8+ T cells from PBMCs. As DNA, the CDR3 is TGTGCCAGCAGTTTGTTGGCCTGGACAGGGCCAGATACGCAGTATTTT. It codes for CASSLLAWTGPDTQYF.